This TCR beta chain emerged from a study of identical twins. Points from the study as a whole: Part of the zero-insertion signal could reflect confounding by invariant MAIT and iNKT cells.

As regards this clonotype: Its target is unknown.

MiXCR, applied by TCRdb to the 5' RACE reads, yields one record per CDR3 protein. Among some 500,000 distinct CDR3 sequences listed, roughly 13% were seen once. Per germline, CDR1 MNHNS and CDR2 SASEGT. This CDR3 is 15 amino acids long. Unmatched junction bases numbered 16, after V lost 10 bases and J lost 7 bases. The same specimen was also included in a second study, on yellow fever vaccine responses in identical twins. From that study: The authors reported partly convergent, partly personalized vaccine responses in identical twins.

V and J are TRBV6-1 and TRBJ2-7, with 10 bases fitting TRBD1. This receptor was identified in a woman between 18 and 29 years old in good health. The specimen was CD4+ T cells sorted from blood. CDR3 DNA: TGTGCCACCACGGGACAGGGGAGTGTGTACGAAGAGCAGTACTTC. Encoded protein: CATTGQGSVYEEQYF.